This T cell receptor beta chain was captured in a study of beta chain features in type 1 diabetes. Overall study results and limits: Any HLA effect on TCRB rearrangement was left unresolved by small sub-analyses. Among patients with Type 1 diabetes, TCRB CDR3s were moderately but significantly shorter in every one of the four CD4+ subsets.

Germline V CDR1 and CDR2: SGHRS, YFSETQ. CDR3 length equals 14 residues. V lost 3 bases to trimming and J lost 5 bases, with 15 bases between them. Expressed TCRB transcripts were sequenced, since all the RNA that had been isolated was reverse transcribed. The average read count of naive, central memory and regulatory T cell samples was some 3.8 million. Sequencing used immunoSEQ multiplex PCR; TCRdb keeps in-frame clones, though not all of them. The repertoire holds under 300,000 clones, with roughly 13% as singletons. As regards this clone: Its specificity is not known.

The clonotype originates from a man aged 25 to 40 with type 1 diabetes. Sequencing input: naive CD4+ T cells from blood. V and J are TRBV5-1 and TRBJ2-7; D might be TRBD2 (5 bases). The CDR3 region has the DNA TGCGCCAGCAGCTCCGGACTCCCGTCGGACGAGCAGTACTTC. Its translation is CASSSGLPSDEQYF.